This record covers a single TCR beta chain. The antigen is unknown. This may be a read error: a much more frequent sequence differs by one nucleotide. This specimen comes from a study of Graves' ophthalmopathy and Graves' hyperthyroidism. RNA transcripts were the template, and TCR beta CDR3 regions were amplified from them. Scientists carried out first-round RT-PCR using HTBI primers and then a second-round multiplex PCR. TCRdb re-derived calls from the multiplex PCR reads in MiXCR, one entry per CDR3 protein. This table has 740,000 or so distinct CDR3 sequences, around 40% appearing once. Germline V gene data show CDR1 as SNHLY and CDR2 as FYNNEI. The CDR3 covers 13 residues. Study results and caveats: Ophthalmopathy progression predictions by the model showed around 72% specificity and about 71% sensitivity.

Material for sequencing was peripheral blood. This TCR came from an adult man with Graves' ophthalmopathy. The chain links TRBV2 to TRBJ2-7; tentatively, D is TRBD1 (6 bases). As DNA, the CDR3 is TGCGCCAGCAGCCATCAACAGGGCTACGAGCAGTGCTTC. It translates to CASSHQQGYEQCF.